By share, the clone carrying this T cell receptor (beta chain) ranks as medium-sized (0.01 to 0.1%). MiXCR, applied by TCRdb to the PCR reads, yields one record per CDR3 protein. The table shows around 19,000 distinct CDR3 sequences, with 50% to 55% occurring only once. Donors had localized lung adenocarcinoma, a non-small cell lung cancer. This entry is derived from a study of CD4 and CD8 cells across lung adenocarcinoma regions. The CDR3 contains 13 residues. Germline V gives CDR1 MNHEY, CDR2 SMNVEV (reference sequence). V was trimmed by 6 bases and J by 2 bases, leaving 5 bases between them. This receptor was obtained from a female donor with lung adenocarcinoma. The CD4 and CD8 labels of this study may be unreliable. Sequencing was performed on CD8+ T cells from the center of a lung tumor. The rearrangement links TRBV27 to TRBJ2-6; D is unresolved. The DNA of the CDR3 is TGTGCCAGCAGGAAAACTGGGGCCAACGTCCTGACTTTC. It yields the protein CASRKTGANVLTF.